This T cell receptor (beta chain) was captured in a study of blood T cells in healthy people across ages. Notes on the study in general: Those diversity estimates obtained from one million T cells were thought to be underestimates.

A J-beta primer mix and a sample-barcoded 5' primer were used in a second PCR of roughly 6 to 12 cycles. TCRdb re-analysed the 5' RACE reads in MiXCR, keeping a single row per CDR3 protein. Among about 1.8 million distinct CDR3 sequences listed, around half were seen once. The germline V and J ends were trimmed by 1 base and 5 bases, with 14 bases remaining between them. Germline assignment: CDR1 MGHRA and CDR2 YSYEKL. The CDR3 length is 15 residues. As regards this clonotype: Its target is unknown.

The origin of this receptor is a woman between 40 and 50 years old in good health. What was sequenced was blood. V usage is TRBV4-1 and J usage is TRBJ1-1; D gene ambiguous. The CDR3 DNA sequence: TGCGCCAGCAGCCAAGGCGAAGTGGGAGGAACTGAAGCTTTCTTT. Its translation: CASSQGEVGGTEAFF.